The source of this T cell receptor beta chain is a study of Ad26.COV2.S vaccination and SARS-CoV-2 variants. Background on the study: The vaccine Ad26.COV2.S was put into the muscle once, or twice with 56 days between. Overall study results and limits: Placebo and vaccine recipients had non-spike TCR breadth that was similar.

CDR3 length equals 16 residues. Trimming took off 5 bases at V and 0 bases at J, with 13 bases between the two ends. The germline CDR1 and CDR2 sequences are SGHVS and FNYEAQ. Clones were sequenced by immunoSEQ multiplex PCR, and TCRdb holds only the in-frame ones, with some missing. The sample includes 450,000 to 550,000 clones, about 89% of them seen just once. A remark on this clone: Antigen specificity is unknown.

Specified treatment: 15 to 20 received Ad26.COV2.S at low or high dose, single or two shots; 5 received placebo; per-sample allocation not given. Collection of the samples took place on day 63 after the first injection of vaccine or placebo. The receptor was isolated from a person between 18 and 65 years old who received the Ad26.COV2.S COVID-19 vaccine or a placebo. The sample consisted of peripheral blood, taken in a trial of Ad26.COV2.S vaccine versus placebo. The rearrangement uses TRBV7-6 and TRBJ2-2; D not certain. The CDR3 coding sequence is TGTGCCAGCAGCCTGAGACGGCAATCGAACACCGGGGAGCTGTTTTTT. Translating gives CASSLRRQSNTGELFF.